The rows below give T cell receptor beta chains drawn from one sample of a study of blood T cell repertoires in COVID-19. Assay used: immunoSEQ multiplex PCR; TCRdb lists only in-frame clones, some missing. The sample shows approximately 230,000 clones, about 87% of them seen only once. The material sequenced was peripheral blood. The receptor set was obtained from a woman between 25 and 40 years old with COVID-19, enrolled during active disease. Both conserved end residues are part of each CDR3. A D gene is named only where the DNA matches it firmly.

>15|TRBV6-5|TRBJ2-2|TRBD1
CASRAGTVNTGELFF
TGTGCCTCCCGGGCCGGGACAGTGAACACCGGGGAGCTGTTTTTT
>15|TRBV5-1|TRBJ1-6|TRBD1
CASSLGQGYNSPLHF
TGCGCCAGCAGCTTGGGACAGGGATATAATTCACCCCTCCACTTT
>12|TRBV24-1|TRBJ2-1|.
CATSGSADEQFF
TGTGCCACCAGTGGTTCAGCGGATGAGCAGTTCTTC
>11|TRBV12-3/TRBV12-4|TRBJ1-1|.
CASSLGRVAFF
TGTGCCAGCAGTTTAGGTCGGGTAGCTTTCTTT
>13|TRBV6-2/TRBV6-3|TRBJ1-5|.
CASSPGLYQPQHF
TGTGCCAGCAGCCCGGGACTTTATCAGCCCCAGCATTTT
>17|TRBV28|TRBJ2-1|TRBD2
CASSSPGLAGPLGEQFF
TGTGCCAGCAGTTCCCCGGGACTAGCGGGGCCCCTGGGTGAGCAGTTCTTC
>13|TRBV7-9|TRBJ1-2|.
CASSSNSNYGYTF
TGTGCCAGCAGCTCAAACAGTAACTATGGCTACACCTTC
>14|TRBV29-1|TRBJ2-1|.
CSVDGAGSYNEQFF
TGCAGCGTTGATGGTGCAGGTTCCTACAATGAGCAGTTCTTC
>15|TRBV6-2/TRBV6-3|TRBJ2-1|.
CASSYSVPNRGGKFF
TGTGCCAGCAGTTACTCAGTCCCCAACAGGGGAGGAAAGTTCTTC
>14|TRBV6-5|TRBJ2-5|.
CASSPRGTQETQYF
TGTGCCAGCAGTCCCCGGGGGACCCAAGAGACCCAGTACTTC
>12|TRBV30|TRBJ1-2|.
CAWSPPSRGYTF
TGTGCCTGGAGCCCCCCCTCGAGGGGCTACACCTTC
>14|TRBV5-1|TRBJ1-3|.
CASSRTVSGNTIYF
TGCGCCAGCAGCAGGACAGTCTCTGGAAACACCATATATTTT
>15|TRBV3-1/TRBV3-2|TRBJ2-1|TRBD2
CASRDPSGNYNEQFF
TGTGCCAGCAGGGACCCTAGCGGGAACTACAATGAGCAGTTCTTC
>17|TRBV15|TRBJ2-5|.
CATSRAPAGALPETQYF
TGTGCCACCAGCAGAGCCCCGGCAGGGGCGCTTCCGGAGACCCAGTACTTC
>15|TRBV7-2|TRBJ2-5|.
CASSAEGGAQETQYF
TGTGCCAGCAGCGCTGAGGGCGGGGCTCAAGAGACCCAGTACTTC
>16|TRBV7-9|TRBJ2-2|.
CASSLGAAPKSGELFF
TGTGCCAGCAGCTTAGGCGCGGCCCCCAAGTCCGGGGAGCTGTTTTTT